These 2 T cell receptor beta chains came from one sample sequenced in a study of OX40 agonist ivuxolimab in advanced cancers. The library came from the immunoSEQ multiplex PCR assay. Held by TCRdb, this immuneACCESS table contains in-frame sequences only and omits some clones. Under half of the omission traces to an unresolved V gene where checked; the cause of the rest is unknown. The sample table records 95,000 to 150,000 clones; around 91% of these occur just once. The top ten clones comprise around 0.55% of the sample. Sample: CD4+ or CD8+ T cells sorted from blood, taken in a trial of the OX40 agonist ivuxolimab. These receptors were collected from an adult with an advanced solid tumor such as melanoma, head and neck, liver or kidney cancer.

This chain uses TRBV5-1 with TRBJ2-2; D gene ambiguous. V lost 2 bases and J lost 3, with 8 bases in between. This CDR3 has 14 amino acids. CDR1 is SGHRS, CDR2 YFSETQ, per germline. The CDR3 region has the DNA TGCGCCAGCAGCTTCTCACCACACACCGGGGAGCTGTTTTTT. Its translation is CASSFSPHTGELFF.

DNA of the CDR3: TGCAGCCCTTACCCCCCGGGACAGGGAATCTATGGCTACACCTTC. This encodes CSPYPPGQGIYGYTF. This chain connects TRBV29-1 to TRBJ1-2, with 9 positions matching TRBD1. From germline, CDR1 is SQVTM and CDR2 ANQGSEA. This CDR3 comprises 15 residues. V dropped 8 bases and J dropped 4; count of bases not matched to a gene: 14.